Each of the 10 T cell receptor beta chains below was sequenced from the same sample in a study of T cell responses to AZD1222 COVID-19 vaccine. Produced via immunoSEQ multiplex PCR; TCRdb's table is partial and in-frame only. The table lists over 150,000 clones, 70% to 90% of them singletons. Sample: peripheral blood, taken 28 days after the second AZD1222 dose. Receptors were obtained from an adult who received the AZD1222 COVID-19 vaccine.

The CDR3 here is CASRGLSNQPQHF. DNA of the CDR3: TGTGCCAGCAGGGGACTAAGCAATCAGCCCCAGCATTTT. The gene calls are TRBV6-5 and TRBJ1-5, with D tentatively TRBD1 (5 bases). The CDR3 has 13 amino acids. The V end was cut by 6 bases, the J end by 1 base, with 7 bases between. The V gene's germline CDR1 is MNHEY and CDR2 SVGAGI.

The chain carries TRBV6-5 and TRBJ1-2, with D unclear. V was shortened by 11 bases and J by 2 bases, with 12 bases between the two germline ends. The CDR3 sequence is 12 residues long. The V gene's germline CDR1 is MNHEY and CDR2 SVGAGI. As DNA, the CDR3 is TGTGCCTGCTCGGAGGGCAACTATGGCTACACCTTC. Its translation is CACSEGNYGYTF.

In this sample, this clone turned up once. The chain has TRBV7-6 and TRBJ2-7, with D tentatively TRBD2 (5 bases). The germline CDR1 and CDR2 sequences are SGHVS and FNYEAQ. There are 14 residues in the CDR3. V was pared by 5 bases and J by 0 bases, with 11 bases between. CDR3 region: CASSPLDSSYEQYF. CDR3 coding DNA: TGTGCCAGCAGCCCACTGGACTCCTCCTACGAGCAGTACTTC.

The chain carries TRBV9 and TRBJ1-1; D ambiguous. Trimming pared 4 bases from V and 1 base from J, leaving 8 bases between. The CDR3 runs to 13 residues. In germline, CDR1 is SGDLS, CDR2 YYNGEE. DNA for the CDR3: TGTGCCAGCAGCCTTACACCGAACACTGAAGCTTTCTTT. Its translation is CASSLTPNTEAFF. The variable domain in full, with the rest retrieved from reference TRBV9 and TRBJ1-1, is DSGVTQTPKHLITATGQRVTLRCSPRSGDLSVYWYQQSLDQGLQFLIQYYNGEERAKGNILERFSAQQFPDLHSELNLSSLELGDSALYFCASSLTPNTEAFFGQGTRLTVV.

This clone was detected a few times. The chain carries TRBV6-6 and TRBJ2-7; the D is unclear. This CDR3 has 15 residues. V lost 7 bases to trimming and J lost 6 bases, with 22 bases between them. In germline, CDR1 is MNHNY, CDR2 SVGAGI (reference sequence). The CDR3 region is CASTFGGVRRSEQYF. In nucleotides, the CDR3 is TGTGCCAGCACTTTCGGCGGAGTCAGGAGAAGCGAGCAGTACTTC.

The chain carries TRBV7-9 and TRBJ2-1, with D tentatively TRBD2 (6 bases). The CDR3 is made up of 13 amino acids. The V gene's germline CDR1 is SEHNR and CDR2 FQNEAQ (reference sequence). Trimming removed 5 bases from V and 8 bases from J, with 13 bases in between. The CDR3 reads CASSEHSGDEQFF. The CDR3 nucleotides read TGTGCCAGCAGCGAACATAGCGGCGATGAGCAGTTCTTC.

This clone was observed a few times. The chain joins TRBV5-1 to TRBJ1-1, with D perhaps matching TRBD1 (5 bases). CDR1 and CDR2 from the germline V gene are SGHRS and YFSETQ. The CDR3 length is 14 residues. V lost 1 base and J lost 1, with 8 bases in between. This CDR3 is CASSLRDANTEAFF. CDR3 in DNA: TGCGCCAGCAGCTTGAGGGACGCGAACACTGAAGCTTTCTTT.

The CDR3 nucleotides read TGTGCCAGCACCGAGGCTCTAGGCTATGGCTACACCTTC. The encoded protein is CASTEALGYGYTF. The chain has TRBV5-6 and TRBJ1-2; D call uncertain. This CDR3 is built from 13 residues. Trimming took off 6 bases at V and 4 bases at J, with 13 bases between the two ends. The germline gives CDR1 SGHDT, CDR2 YYEEEE.

About this clone: In the same sample, other DNA sequences code for this CDR3. This chain connects TRBV30 to TRBJ1-1; possible D gene TRBD1, 6 bases. The CDR3 contains 13 residues. The V gene's germline CDR1 is GTSNPN and CDR2 SVGIG (reference sequence). V was clipped by 0 bases and J by 1 base, with 6 bases between them. In DNA, the CDR3 is TGTGCCTGGAGTGTACAGGGGAACACTGAAGCTTTCTTT. It specifies CAWSVQGNTEAFF.

The V and J genes are TRBV9 and TRBJ2-5, with 7 nucleotides matching TRBD1. Germline CDR1 is SGDLS and CDR2 is YYNGEE. The length of the CDR3 is 15 residues. Trimming took 3 bases from V and 3 from J; bases not matched to a gene: 8. CDR3 sequence: CASSGRPDREETQYF. CDR3 sequence (DNA): TGTGCCAGCAGCGGGAGACCCGACAGGGAAGAGACCCAGTACTTC. The variable domain in full, completed from reference TRBV9 and TRBJ2-5, reads DSGVTQTPKHLITATGQRVTLRCSPRSGDLSVYWYQQSLDQGLQFLIQYYNGEERAKGNILERFSAQQFPDLHSELNLSSLELGDSALYFCASSGRPDREETQYFGPGTRLLVL.